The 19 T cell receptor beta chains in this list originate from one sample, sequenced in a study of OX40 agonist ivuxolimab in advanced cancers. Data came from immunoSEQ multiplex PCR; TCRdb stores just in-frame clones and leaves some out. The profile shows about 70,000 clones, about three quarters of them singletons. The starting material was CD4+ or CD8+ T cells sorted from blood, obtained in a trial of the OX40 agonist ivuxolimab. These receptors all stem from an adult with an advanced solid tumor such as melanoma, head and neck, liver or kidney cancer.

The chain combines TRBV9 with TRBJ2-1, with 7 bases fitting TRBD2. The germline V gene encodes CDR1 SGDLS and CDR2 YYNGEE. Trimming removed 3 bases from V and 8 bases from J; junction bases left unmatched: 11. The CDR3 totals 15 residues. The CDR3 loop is CASSGGMGGIYEQFF. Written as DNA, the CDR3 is TGTGCCAGCAGCGGTGGTATGGGGGGGATCTATGAGCAGTTCTTC.

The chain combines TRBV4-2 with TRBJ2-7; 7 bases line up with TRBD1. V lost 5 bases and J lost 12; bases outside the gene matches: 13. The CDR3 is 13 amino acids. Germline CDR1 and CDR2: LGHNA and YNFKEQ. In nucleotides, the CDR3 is TGTGCCAGCAGCTCACCGGGACAGTCGAATCTGTACTTC. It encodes CASSSPGQSNLYF.

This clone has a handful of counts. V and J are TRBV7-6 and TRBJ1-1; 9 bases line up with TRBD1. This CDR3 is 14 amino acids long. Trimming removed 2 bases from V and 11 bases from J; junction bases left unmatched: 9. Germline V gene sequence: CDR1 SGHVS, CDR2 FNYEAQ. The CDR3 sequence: CASSLTGQGMAAFF. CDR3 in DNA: TGTGCCAGCAGCTTAACCGGACAGGGGATGGCTGCTTTCTTT.

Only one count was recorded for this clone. This chain's CDR3 is CASSKPGPGELFF. For the CDR3, the DNA is TGTGCCAGCAGTAAGCCCGGGCCCGGGGAGCTGTTTTTT. The gene calls are TRBV6-1 and TRBJ2-2, with no clear D. Trimming removed 5 bases at V and 6 bases at J, with 10 bases between. This CDR3 has 13 amino acids. Germline CDR1 and CDR2: MNHNS and SASEGT.

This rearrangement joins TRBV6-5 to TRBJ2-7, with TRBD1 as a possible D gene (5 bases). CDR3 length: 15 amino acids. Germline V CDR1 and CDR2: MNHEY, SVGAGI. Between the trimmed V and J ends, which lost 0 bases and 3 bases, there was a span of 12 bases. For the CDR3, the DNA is TGTGCCAGCAGTTACTCAGACAGTCTTTACTACGAGCAGTACTTC. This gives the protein CASSYSDSLYYEQYF.

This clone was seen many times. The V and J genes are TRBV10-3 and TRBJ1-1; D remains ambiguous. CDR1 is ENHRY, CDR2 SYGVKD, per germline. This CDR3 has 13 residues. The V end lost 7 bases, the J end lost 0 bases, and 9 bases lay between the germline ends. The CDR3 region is CAIKSDLNTEAFF. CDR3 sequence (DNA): TGTGCCATCAAGTCGGATTTGAACACTGAAGCTTTCTTT.

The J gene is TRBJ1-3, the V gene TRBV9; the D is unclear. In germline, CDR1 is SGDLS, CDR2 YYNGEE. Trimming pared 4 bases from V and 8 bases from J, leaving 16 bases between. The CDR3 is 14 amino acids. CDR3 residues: CASSPPGGFYTIYF. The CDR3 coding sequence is TGTGCCAGCAGCCCTCCGGGAGGGTTTTACACCATATATTTT.

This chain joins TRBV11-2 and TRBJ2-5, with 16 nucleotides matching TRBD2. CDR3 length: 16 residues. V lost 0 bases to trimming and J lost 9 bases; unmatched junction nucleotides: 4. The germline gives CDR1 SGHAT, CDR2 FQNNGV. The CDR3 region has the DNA TGTGCCAGCAGCTTAGACGGGACTAGCGGGGGGGCCCCCCAGTACTTC. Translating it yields CASSLDGTSGGAPQYF.

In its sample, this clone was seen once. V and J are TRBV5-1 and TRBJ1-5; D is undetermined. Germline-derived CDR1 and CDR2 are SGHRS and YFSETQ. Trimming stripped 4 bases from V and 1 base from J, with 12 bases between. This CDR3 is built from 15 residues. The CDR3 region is CASSHGGASNQPQHF. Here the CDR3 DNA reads TGCGCCAGCAGCCATGGCGGAGCAAGCAATCAGCCCCAGCATTTT.

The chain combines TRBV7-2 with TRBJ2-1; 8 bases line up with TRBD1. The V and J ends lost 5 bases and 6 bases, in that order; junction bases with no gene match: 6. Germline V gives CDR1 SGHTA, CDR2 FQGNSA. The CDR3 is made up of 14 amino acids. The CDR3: CASSPGQVVNEQFF. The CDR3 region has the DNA TGTGCCAGCAGCCCGGGACAGGTGGTCAATGAGCAGTTCTTC.

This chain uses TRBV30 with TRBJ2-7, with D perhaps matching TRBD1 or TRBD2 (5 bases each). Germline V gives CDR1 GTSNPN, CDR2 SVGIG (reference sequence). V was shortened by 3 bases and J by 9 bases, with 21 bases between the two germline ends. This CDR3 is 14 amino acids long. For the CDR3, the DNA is TGTGCCTGGAGCTGGGGCGCGGGTAGGATAGCGCAGTACTTC. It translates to CAWSWGAGRIAQYF. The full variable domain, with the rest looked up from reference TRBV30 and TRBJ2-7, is SQTIHQWPATLVQPVGSPLSLECTVEGTSNPNLYWYRQAAGRGLQLLFYSVGIGQISSEVPQNLSASRPQDRQFILSSKKLLLSDSGFYLCAWSWGAGRIAQYFGPGTRLTVT.

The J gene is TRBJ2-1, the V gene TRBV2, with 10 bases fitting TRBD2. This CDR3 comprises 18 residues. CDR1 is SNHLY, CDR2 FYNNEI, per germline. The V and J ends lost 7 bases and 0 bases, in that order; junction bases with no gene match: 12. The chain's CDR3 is CASTGTKLAGSSYNEQFF. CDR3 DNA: TGTGCCAGCACGGGGACAAAACTAGCGGGAAGCTCCTACAATGAGCAGTTCTTC.

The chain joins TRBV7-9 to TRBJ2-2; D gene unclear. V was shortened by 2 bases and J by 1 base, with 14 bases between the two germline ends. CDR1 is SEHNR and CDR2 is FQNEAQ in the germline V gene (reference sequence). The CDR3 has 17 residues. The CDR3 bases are TGTGCCAGCAGCTTACTGATACGGAAGGTGAACACCGGGGAGCTGTTTTTT. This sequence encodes CASSLLIRKVNTGELFF.

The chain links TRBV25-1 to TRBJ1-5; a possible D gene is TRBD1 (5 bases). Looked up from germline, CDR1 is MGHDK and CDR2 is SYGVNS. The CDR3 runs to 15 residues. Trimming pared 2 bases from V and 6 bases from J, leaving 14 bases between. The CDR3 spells CASSEGTTVTQPQHF. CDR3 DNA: TGTGCCAGCAGTGAAGGAACGACAGTAACTCAGCCCCAGCATTTT.

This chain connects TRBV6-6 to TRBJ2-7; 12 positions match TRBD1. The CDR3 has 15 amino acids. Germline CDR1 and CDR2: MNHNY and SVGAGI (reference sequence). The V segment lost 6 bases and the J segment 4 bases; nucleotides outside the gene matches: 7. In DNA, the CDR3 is TGTGCCAGCAGCGGGACAGGGGGCGGTGGGTACGAGCAGTACTTC. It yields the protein CASSGTGGGGYEQYF.

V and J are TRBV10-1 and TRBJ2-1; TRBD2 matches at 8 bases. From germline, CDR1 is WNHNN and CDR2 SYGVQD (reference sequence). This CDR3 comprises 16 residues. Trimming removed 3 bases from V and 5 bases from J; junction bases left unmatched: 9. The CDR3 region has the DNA TGCGCCAGCAGTGACAATCTGGCGGGGGGCCACAATGAGCAGTTCTTC. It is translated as CASSDNLAGGHNEQFF.

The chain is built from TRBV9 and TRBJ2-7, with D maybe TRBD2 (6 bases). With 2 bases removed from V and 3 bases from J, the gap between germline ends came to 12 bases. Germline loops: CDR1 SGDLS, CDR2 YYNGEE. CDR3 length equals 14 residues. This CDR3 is CASSVGGEGYEQYF. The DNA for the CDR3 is TGTGCCAGCAGCGTGGGGGGAGAGGGCTACGAGCAGTACTTC.

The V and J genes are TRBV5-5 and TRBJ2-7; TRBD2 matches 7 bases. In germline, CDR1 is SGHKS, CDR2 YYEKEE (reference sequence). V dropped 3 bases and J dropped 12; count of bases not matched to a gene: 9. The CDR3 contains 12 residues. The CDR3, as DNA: TGTGCCAGCAGCTCTGGGACTACCCTCGGGTACTTC. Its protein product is CASSSGTTLGYF.

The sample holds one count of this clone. The CDR3 loop is CASSSTRSGRDWSEQYF. The CDR3 DNA reads TGTGCCAGCAGCTCAACTAGAAGCGGGAGGGATTGGTCCGAGCAGTACTTC. This chain connects TRBV7-9 to TRBJ2-7, with 10 positions matching TRBD2. Looked up from germline, CDR1 is SEHNR and CDR2 is FQNEAQ (reference sequence). The CDR3 has 17 residues. Trimming at V came to 4 bases and at J to 6 bases, leaving 15 bases not matched to a gene.